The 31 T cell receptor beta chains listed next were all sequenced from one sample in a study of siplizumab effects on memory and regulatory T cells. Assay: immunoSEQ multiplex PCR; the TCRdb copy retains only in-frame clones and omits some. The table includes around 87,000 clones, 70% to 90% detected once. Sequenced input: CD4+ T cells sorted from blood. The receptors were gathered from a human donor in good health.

The CDR3 region has the DNA TGCGCCAGCAGCTCCGGACAGACGGGGGCCAACGTCCTGACTTTC. Translation gives CASSSGQTGANVLTF. V usage is TRBV5-1 and J usage is TRBJ2-6, with a weak D call TRBD1 (6 bases). There are 15 residues in the CDR3. Deletions cut 3 bases from V and 4 bases from J, with 11 bases between. Looked up from germline, CDR1 is SGHRS and CDR2 is YFSETQ. The full variable domain, completed using reference TRBV5-1 and TRBJ2-6, is KAGVTQTPRYLIKTRGQQVTLSCSPISGHRSVSWYQQTPGQGLQFLFEYFSETQRNKGNFPGRFSGRQFSNSRSEMNVSTLELGDSALYLCASSSGQTGANVLTFGAGSRLTVL.

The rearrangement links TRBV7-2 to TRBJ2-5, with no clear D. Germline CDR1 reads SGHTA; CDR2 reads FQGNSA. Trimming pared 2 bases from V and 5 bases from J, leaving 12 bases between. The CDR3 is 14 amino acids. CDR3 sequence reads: CASSLSQASETQYF. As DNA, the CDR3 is TGTGCCAGCAGCTTATCTCAGGCCTCGGAGACCCAGTACTTC.

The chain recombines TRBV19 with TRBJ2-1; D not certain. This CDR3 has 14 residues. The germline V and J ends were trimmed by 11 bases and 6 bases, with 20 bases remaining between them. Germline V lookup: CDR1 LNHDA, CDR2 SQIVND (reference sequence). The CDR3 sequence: CAASPARPPNEQFF. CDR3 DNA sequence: TGTGCCGCGAGCCCAGCTCGTCCCCCCAATGAGCAGTTCTTC.

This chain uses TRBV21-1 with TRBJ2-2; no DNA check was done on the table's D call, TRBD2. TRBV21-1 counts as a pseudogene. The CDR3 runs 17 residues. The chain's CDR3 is CASSRLAGERNTGELFF. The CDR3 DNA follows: TGTGCCAGCAGTAGACTAGCGGGAGAAAGGAACACCGGGGAGCTGTTTTTT.

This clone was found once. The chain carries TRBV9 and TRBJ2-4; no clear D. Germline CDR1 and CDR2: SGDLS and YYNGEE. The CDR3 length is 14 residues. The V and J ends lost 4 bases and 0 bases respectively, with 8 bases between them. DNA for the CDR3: TGTGCCAGCAGCCCCTCGGTAGCCAAAAACATTCAGTACTTC. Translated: CASSPSVAKNIQYF.

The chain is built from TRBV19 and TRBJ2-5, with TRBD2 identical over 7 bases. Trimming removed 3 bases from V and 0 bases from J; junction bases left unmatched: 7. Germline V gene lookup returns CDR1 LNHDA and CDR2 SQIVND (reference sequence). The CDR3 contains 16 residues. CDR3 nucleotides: TGTGCCAGTAGTATTTACCTCGGGACTAACCAAGAGACCCAGTACTTC. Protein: CASSIYLGTNQETQYF.

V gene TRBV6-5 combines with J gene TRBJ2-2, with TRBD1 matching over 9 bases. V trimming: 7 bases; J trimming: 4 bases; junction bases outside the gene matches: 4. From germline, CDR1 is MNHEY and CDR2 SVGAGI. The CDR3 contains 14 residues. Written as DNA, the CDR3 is TGTGCCAGCAAGGGACAGGGTACCACCGGGGAGCTGTTTTTT. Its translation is CASKGQGTTGELFF.

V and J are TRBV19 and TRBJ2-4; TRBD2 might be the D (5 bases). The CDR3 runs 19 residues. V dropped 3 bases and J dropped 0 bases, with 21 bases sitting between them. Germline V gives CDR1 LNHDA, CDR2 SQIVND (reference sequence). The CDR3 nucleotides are TGTGCCAGTAGTATTGGAGGCAGGAGATTCGAACTAGCCAAAAACATTCAGTACTTC. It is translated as CASSIGGRRFELAKNIQYF.

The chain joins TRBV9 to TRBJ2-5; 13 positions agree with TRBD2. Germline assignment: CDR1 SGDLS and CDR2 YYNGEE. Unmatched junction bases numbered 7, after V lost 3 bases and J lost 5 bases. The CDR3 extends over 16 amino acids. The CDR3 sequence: CASSDRRLAGGETQYF. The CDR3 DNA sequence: TGTGCCAGCAGCGATCGAAGACTAGCGGGAGGCGAGACCCAGTACTTC.

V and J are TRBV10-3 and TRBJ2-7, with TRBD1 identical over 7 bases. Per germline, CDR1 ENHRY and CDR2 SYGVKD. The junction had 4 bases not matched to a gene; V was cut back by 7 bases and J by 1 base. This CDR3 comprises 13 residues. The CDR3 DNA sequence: TGTGCCATCACCGCACAGGGGTCCTACGAGCAGTACTTC. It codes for CAITAQGSYEQYF.

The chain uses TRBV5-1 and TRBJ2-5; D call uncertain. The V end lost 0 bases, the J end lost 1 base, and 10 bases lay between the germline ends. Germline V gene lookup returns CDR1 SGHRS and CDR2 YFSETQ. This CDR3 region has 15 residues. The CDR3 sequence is CASSLGGDPQETQYF. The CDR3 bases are TGCGCCAGCAGCTTGGGTGGGGATCCCCAAGAGACCCAGTACTTC.

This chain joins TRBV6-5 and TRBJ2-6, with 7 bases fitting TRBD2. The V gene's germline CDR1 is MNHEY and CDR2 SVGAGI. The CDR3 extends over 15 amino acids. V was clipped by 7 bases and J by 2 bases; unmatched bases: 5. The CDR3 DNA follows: TGTGCCAGCAATAGGGCGGGGGCTGGGGCCAACGTCCTGACTTTC. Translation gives CASNRAGAGANVLTF.

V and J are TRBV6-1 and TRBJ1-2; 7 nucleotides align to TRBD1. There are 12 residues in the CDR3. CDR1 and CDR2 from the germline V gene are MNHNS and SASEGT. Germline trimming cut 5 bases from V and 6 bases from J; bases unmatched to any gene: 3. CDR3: CASSLTGNGYTF. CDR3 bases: TGTGCCAGCAGTCTGACAGGGAATGGCTACACCTTC.

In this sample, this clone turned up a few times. The CDR3 nucleotides read TGTGCCAGCTCCGCAAGGGGCGGTTCCTACAATGAGCAGTTCTTC. It encodes CASSARGGSYNEQFF. The gene calls are TRBV18 and TRBJ2-1; possible D gene TRBD1, 5 bases. Germline values: CDR1 KGHSH, CDR2 LQKENI. V was clipped by 6 bases and J by 1 base, with 13 bases between them. There are 15 residues in the CDR3.

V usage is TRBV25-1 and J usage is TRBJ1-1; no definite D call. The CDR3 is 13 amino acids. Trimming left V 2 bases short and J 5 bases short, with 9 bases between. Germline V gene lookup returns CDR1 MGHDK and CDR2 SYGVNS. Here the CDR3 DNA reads TGTGCCAGCAGTGAAGAGTGGGCTACTGAAGCTTTCTTT. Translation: CASSEEWATEAFF.

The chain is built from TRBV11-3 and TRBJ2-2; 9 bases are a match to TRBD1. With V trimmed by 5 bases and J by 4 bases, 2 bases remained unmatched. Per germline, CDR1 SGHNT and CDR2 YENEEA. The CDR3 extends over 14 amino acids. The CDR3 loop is CASSRTGATGELFF. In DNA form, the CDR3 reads TGTGCCAGCAGCCGGACAGGGGCCACCGGGGAGCTGTTTTTT.

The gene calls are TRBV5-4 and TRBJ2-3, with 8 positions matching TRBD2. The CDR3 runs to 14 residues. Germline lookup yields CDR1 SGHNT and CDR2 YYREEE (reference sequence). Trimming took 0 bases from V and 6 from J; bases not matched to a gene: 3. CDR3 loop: CASSLVREADTQYF. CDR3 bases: TGTGCCAGCAGCTTGGTGCGGGAGGCCGATACGCAGTATTTT.

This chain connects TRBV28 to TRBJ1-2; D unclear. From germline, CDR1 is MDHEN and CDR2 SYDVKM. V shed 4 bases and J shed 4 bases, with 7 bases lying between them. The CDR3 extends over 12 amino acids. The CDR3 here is CASSYAAYGYTF. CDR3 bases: TGTGCCAGCAGTTATGCGGCCTATGGCTACACCTTC.

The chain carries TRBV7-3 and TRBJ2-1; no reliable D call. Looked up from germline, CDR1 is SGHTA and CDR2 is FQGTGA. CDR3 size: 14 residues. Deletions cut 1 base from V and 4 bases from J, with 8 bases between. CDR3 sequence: CASSLMHSYNEQFF. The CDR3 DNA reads TGTGCCAGCAGCTTAATGCACTCATACAATGAGCAGTTCTTC. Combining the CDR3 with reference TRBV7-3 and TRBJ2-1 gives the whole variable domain GAGVSQTPSNKVTEKGKYVELRCDPISGHTALYWYRQSLGQGPEFLIYFQGTGAADDSGLPNDRFFAVRPEGSVSTLKIQRTERGDSAVYLCASSLMHSYNEQFFGPGTRLTVL.

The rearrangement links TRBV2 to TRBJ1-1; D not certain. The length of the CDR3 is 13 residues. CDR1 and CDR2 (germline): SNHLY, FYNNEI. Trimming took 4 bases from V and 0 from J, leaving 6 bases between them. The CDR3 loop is CASSAVMNTEAFF. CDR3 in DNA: TGTGCCAGCAGTGCGGTTATGAACACTGAAGCTTTCTTT.

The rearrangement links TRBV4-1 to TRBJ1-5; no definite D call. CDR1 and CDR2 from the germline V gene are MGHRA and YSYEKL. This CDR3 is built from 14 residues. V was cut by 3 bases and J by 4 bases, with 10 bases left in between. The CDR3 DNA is TGCGCCAGCAGCCATTCCACAGTTAATCAGCCCCAGCATTTT. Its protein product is CASSHSTVNQPQHF.

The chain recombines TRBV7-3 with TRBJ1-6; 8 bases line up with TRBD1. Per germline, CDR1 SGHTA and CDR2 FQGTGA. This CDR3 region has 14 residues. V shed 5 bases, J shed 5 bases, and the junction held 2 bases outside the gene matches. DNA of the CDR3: TGTGCCAGCAGCGCGGGACAGGATAATTCACCCCTCCACTTT. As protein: CASSAGQDNSPLHF.

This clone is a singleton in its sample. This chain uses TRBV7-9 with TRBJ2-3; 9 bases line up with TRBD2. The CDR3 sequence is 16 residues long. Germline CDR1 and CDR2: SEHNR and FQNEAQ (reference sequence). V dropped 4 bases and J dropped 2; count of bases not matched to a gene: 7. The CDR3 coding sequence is TGTGCCAGCAGCTCCGGAGCGGGAGGATTCACAGATACGCAGTATTTT. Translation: CASSSGAGGFTDTQYF.

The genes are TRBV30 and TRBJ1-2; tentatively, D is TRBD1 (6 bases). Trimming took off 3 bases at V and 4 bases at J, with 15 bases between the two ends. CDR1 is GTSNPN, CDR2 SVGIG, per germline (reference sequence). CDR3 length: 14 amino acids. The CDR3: CAWRSAGVRYGYTF. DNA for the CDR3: TGTGCCTGGAGATCCGCAGGGGTCCGCTATGGCTACACCTTC.

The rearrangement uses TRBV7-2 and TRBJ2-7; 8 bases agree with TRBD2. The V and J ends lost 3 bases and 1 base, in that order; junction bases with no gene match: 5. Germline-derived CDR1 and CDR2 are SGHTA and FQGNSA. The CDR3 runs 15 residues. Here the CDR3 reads CASSLDSGNSYEQYF. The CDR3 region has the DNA TGTGCCAGCAGCTTGGATAGCGGGAATTCCTACGAGCAGTACTTC.

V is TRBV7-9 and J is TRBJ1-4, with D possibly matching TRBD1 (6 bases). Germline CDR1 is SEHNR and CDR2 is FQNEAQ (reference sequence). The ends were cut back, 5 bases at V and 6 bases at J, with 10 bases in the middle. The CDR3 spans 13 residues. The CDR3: CASSPGDHEKLFF. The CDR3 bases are TGTGCCAGCAGCCCAGGGGACCATGAAAAACTGTTTTTT.

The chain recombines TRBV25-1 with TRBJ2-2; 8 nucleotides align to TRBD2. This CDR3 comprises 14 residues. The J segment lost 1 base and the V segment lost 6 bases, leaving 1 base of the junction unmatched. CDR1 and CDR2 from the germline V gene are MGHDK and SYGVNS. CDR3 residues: CASRAGGNTGELFF. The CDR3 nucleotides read TGTGCCAGCAGGGCGGGAGGGAACACCGGGGAGCTGTTTTTT.

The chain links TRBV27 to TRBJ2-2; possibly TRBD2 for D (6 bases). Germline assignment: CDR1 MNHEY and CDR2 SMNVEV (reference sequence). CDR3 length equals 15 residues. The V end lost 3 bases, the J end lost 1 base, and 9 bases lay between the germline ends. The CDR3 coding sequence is TGTGCCAGCAGTTTGCGGGGCAGGAACACCGGGGAGCTGTTTTTT. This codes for CASSLRGRNTGELFF.

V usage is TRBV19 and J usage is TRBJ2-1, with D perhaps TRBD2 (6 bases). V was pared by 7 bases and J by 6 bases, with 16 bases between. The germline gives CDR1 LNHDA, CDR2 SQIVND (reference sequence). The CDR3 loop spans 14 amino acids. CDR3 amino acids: CASTTTRSVNEQFF. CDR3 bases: TGTGCCAGTACCACGACTAGGTCCGTCAATGAGCAGTTCTTC.

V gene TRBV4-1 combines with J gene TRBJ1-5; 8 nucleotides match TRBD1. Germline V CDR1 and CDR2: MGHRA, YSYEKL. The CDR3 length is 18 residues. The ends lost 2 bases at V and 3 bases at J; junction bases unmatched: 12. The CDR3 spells CASSQHGGQGGFNQPQHF. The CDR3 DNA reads TGCGCCAGCAGCCAACACGGCGGACAGGGAGGATTCAATCAGCCCCAGCATTTT.

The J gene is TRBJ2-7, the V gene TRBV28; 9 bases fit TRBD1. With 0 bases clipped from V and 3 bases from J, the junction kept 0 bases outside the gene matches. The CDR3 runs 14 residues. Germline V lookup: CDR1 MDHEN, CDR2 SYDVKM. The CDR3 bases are TGTGCCAGCAGTTTATGGACAGGGGGCTACGAGCAGTACTTC. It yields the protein CASSLWTGGYEQYF.